This T cell receptor beta chain was observed in a study of cytomegalovirus exposure and HLA in healthy donors. PCR employed 60 Vbeta and 13 Jbeta primers. TCRdb's copy holds only in-frame clones and misses some; the assay was immunoSEQ multiplex PCR. The table lists approximately 140,000 clones, over 75% of them singletons, with under 2.5% in the top ten. This clone is a singleton in its sample. This CDR3 is 14 amino acids long. V gave up 8 bases and J gave up 6 bases, with 20 bases separating them. Germline V CDR1 and CDR2: SGHRS, YFSETQ. Input material: PBMCs. This sequence was found in a man aged 25 to 45 in good health and CMV-seronegative. The chain has TRBV5-1 and TRBJ1-1; no reliable D call. In DNA form, the CDR3 reads TGCGCCAGTACCTTCTCGGGCGCGGGCCCTGAAGCTTTCTTT. Protein sequence: CASTFSGAGPEAFF.